The 5 T cell receptor beta chains below all came from one sample that was sequenced in a study of identifying expanded T cells in peripheral blood. TCRdb's copy holds only in-frame clones and misses some; the assay was immunoSEQ multiplex PCR. The sample gives approximately 100,000 clones, roughly nine tenths of which show up once; roughly 15% is in the top ten. Sample: blood. Source of these receptors: a person aged 18 to 70 in good health.

V and J are TRBV6-1 and TRBJ2-7; TRBD1 aligns across 8 bases. Germline CDR1 and CDR2: MNHNS and SASEGT. V lost 9 bases to trimming and J lost 2 bases; unmatched junction nucleotides: 12. CDR3 length: 15 amino acids. The CDR3 reads CARLTDRGLAYEQYF. For the CDR3, the DNA is TGTGCCAGGCTTACAGACAGGGGATTAGCCTACGAGCAGTACTTC.

The chain recombines TRBV4-1 with TRBJ2-6, with D possibly TRBD1 on 5 matching bases. CDR1 and CDR2 (germline): MGHRA, YSYEKL. V was cut by 3 bases and J by 3 bases, with 12 bases left in between. The length of the CDR3 is 16 residues. The CDR3 DNA reads TGCGCCAGCAGCCATCTCTGGGGCTATGGGGCCAACGTCCTGACTTTC. It yields the protein CASSHLWGYGANVLTF.

The chain links TRBV5-8 to TRBJ1-2; D is unclear. The CDR3 spans 14 residues. V was trimmed by 4 bases and J by 6 bases, leaving 16 bases between them. Germline V gene sequence: CDR1 SGHTS, CDR2 YDEGEE. The DNA for the CDR3 is TGTGCCAGCAGCCGGAAGTCTATCTGGGATGGCTACACCTTC. As protein: CASSRKSIWDGYTF. Full variable domain (remainder filled in from reference TRBV5-8 and TRBJ1-2): EAGVTQSPTHLIKTRGQQATLRCSPISGHTSVYWYQQALGLGLQFLLWYDEGEERNRGNFPPRFSGRQFPNYSSELNVNALELEDSALYLCASSRKSIWDGYTFGSGTRLTVV.

The CDR3 loop reads CASRGGGSGNTIYF. The CDR3 bases are TGTGCCAGCAGGGGGGGCGGCTCTGGAAACACCATATATTTT. This chain connects TRBV27 to TRBJ1-3; D might be TRBD1 (6 bases). V dropped 6 bases and J dropped 0 bases, with 9 bases sitting between them. The germline gives CDR1 MNHEY, CDR2 SMNVEV (reference sequence). This CDR3 has 14 residues.

The chain employs TRBV18 and TRBJ2-3, with unresolved D. The V gene's germline CDR1 is KGHSH and CDR2 LQKENI. This CDR3 has 12 residues. V was pared by 2 bases and J by 5 bases, with 5 bases between. In nucleotides, the CDR3 is TGTGCCAGCTCACCAAGGGTAGATACGCAGTATTTT. Protein: CASSPRVDTQYF.